The entry below describes one T cell receptor beta chain. The data stem from a study of PD-L1 blockade in urothelial cancer. Per germline, CDR1 SQVTM and CDR2 ANQGSEA. With 6 bases clipped from V and 7 bases from J, the junction kept 11 bases outside the gene matches. The CDR3 covers 13 residues. The time point here: peripheral blood 6 weeks after treatment start. The table came from immunoSEQ multiplex PCR; TCRdb's copy has only in-frame clones and leaves some out. The repertoire has roughly 51,000 clones, around 85% of them found once; the top ten carry 1.5% to 2%. The receptor was derived from a man aged 45-65 years with urothelial cancer. This chain uses TRBV29-1 with TRBJ1-2, with TRBD1 matching 7 bases. The source was PBMCs, collected around atezolizumab (anti-PD-L1) treatment. The CDR3, as DNA: TGCAGCGTGAAATTACAGGGGTTGGCTGGCTACACCTTC. Amino acids: CSVKLQGLAGYTF.